This TCR beta chain was retrieved from a study of shared clonotypes between healthy human individuals (dated by TCRdb to the early 2020s). Regarding the complete study: The cohort comprised a couple of women and a few men aged 18 to 49 years. Libraries were prepared and TCR repertoires were sequenced by different laboratories using diverse techniques, in order to increase sequencing depth and limit assay-specific biases. Between about 0.94 and 8.9 billion PBMCs per donor were obtained by leukapheresis. To estimate repertoire size and how much clonotype sharing occurs between individuals, the study deeply sequenced the blood TCR repertoires of five healthy adults. Per donor, three plates each were used for CD4 naive and CD4 memory, two for CD8 naive, and one for CD8 memory.

The donors were healthy, HIV-negative adults with no recently reported acute infections or vaccinations. Only Caucasian adults living in Nashville, Tennessee, USA were represented among the donors. CD4+ T cells were enriched by magnetic negative selection, after which naive cells were positively selected on CD45RA and the negative fraction was taken as the memory subset. Blood was obtained by leukapheresis, after which PBMCs were separated by Ficoll-Histopaque density gradient centrifugation and cryopreserved in liquid nitrogen vapor phase. Analytical flow cytometry was used to check the purity and quantity of every magnetically sorted T cell population. Each sorted fraction had its genomic DNA isolated and then quantified by UV absorbance on a Nanodrop 2000c. Using the deep immunoSEQ assay, multiplex PCR amplified TCR CDR3 regions from genomic DNA. Extracted genomic DNA from each cell subset was distributed evenly across all wells of several immunoSEQ 96-well plates, and each plate was treated as a replicate. For sorted subsets, each replicate PCR was loaded with 200 ng genomic DNA, equivalent to about 30,000 T cell genomes. The purified libraries were quantified using a Qubit 3.0 fluorometer, sized with a Bioanalyzer 2100, and then quantified again using the KAPA Library Quantification kit. Every immunoSEQ 96-well plate was sequenced on a dedicated single-read 150-cycle Illumina NextSeq 550 flow cell. Regarding the original processing steps: Because the immunoSEQ output held only junctional sequences and lacked quality scores, the filtering could not match the filtering applied to full-length reads. Sequences were annotated with PyIR, a Python wrapper for IgBLAST v1.9, using IMGT germline references to assign V/J genes and CDR3. Reads were filtered out if the reads had weak V/J assignments (E-value above 1e-6), no CDR3, stop codons, out-of-frame junctions, or ambiguous translated residues. V3J clonotypes were defined as sequences sharing the same inferred V gene, J gene, and CDR3 amino acid sequence. Percentage overlap between repertoires was calculated by dividing the number of shared unique clonotypes by the size of the smaller repertoire. RTK rarefaction, the Chao1 estimator, and Recon v2.1 estimates of unobserved clonotypes were used to assess repertoire richness. For all TCRbeta clonotypes obtained by the gDNA method from a handful of donors, generation probabilities were computed with OLGA. Here the immuneACCESS table is served through TCRdb, limited to in-frame sequences with V and J called. Missing clones are a known gap in these copies; in checked studies unresolved V genes cover under half, and the rest lacks a known reason. D and trimming come from the DNA, and the V and J calls and clone size come from that table. For this sample the table gives millions of clones, of which approximately 90% were detected only once. Of the sample, over 0.12% is held by the ten largest clones.

Concerning this clone: The antigen this receptor binds is unknown. Base quality data are lacking; no much larger clone is found one base away.

The research as a whole found: Clonotypes shared by all four sorted-subset donors showed higher generation probabilities than non-shared clonotypes. The small number of donors limited the genetic and exposure-history diversity represented. Sampling was restricted to blood, and TCR repertoires in tissues likely differ from the TCR repertoires found in blood. Pairwise subsampling indicated that sequencing depth was expected to affect the degree of clonotype sharing among donors. Incomplete sequencing was indicated by rarefaction of sorted-subset datasets, despite the large sequencing depth. About 5% of naive CD4, 3.5% of naive CD8, roughly 2.4% of memory CD4, and more than 0.35% of memory CD8 clonotypes were shared across several donors. Naive subsets generally had larger estimated clonotype richness than memory subsets did.

The germline ends are 8 bases apart after V is trimmed by 0 bases and J by 2 bases. Its CDR3 holds 14 amino acids, cysteine through phenylalanine. The only DNA kept is the CDR3, 42 bases in frame from the first base. Based on the germline V gene, the CDR1 and CDR2 sequences are KGHSH and LQKENI. The sequence came from a man younger than 35 in good health. This receptor chain uses TRBV18 and TRBJ2-7; the D gene cannot be resolved reliably. The sample comprised naive CD4+ T cells sorted from blood. The sample's cell subset or site, from its label and the paper: CD45RA+ positively selected. The DNA reads TGTGCCAGCTCACCACCGAGCTACACCTACGAGCAGTACTTC. It translates to CASSPPSYTYEQYF. The entire variable domain, with the stretches around the CDR3 drawn from the reference TRBV18 and TRBJ2-7 proteins, is NAGVMQNPRHLVRRRGQEARLRCSPMKGHSHVYWYRQLPEEGLKFMVYLQKENIIDESGMPKERFSAEFPKEGPSILRIQQVVRGDSAAYFCASSPPSYTYEQYFGPGTRLTVT.